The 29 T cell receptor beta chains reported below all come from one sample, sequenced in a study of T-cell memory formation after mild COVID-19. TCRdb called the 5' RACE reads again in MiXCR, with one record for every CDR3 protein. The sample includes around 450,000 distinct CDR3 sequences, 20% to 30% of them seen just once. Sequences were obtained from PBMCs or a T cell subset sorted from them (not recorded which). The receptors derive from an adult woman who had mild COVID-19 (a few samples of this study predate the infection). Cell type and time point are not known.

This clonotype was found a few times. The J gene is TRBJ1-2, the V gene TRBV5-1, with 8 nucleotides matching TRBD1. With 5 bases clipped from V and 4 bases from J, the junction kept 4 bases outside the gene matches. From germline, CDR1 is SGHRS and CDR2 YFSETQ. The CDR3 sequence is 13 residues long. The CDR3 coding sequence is TGCGCCAGCAGTATTGACAGGGGCTATGGCTACACCTTC. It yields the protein CASSIDRGYGYTF.

The CDR3 DNA follows: TGTGCCAGCAGCTTAGCGGCCAGGGGAGTGGGAAACACCATATATTTT. It specifies CASSLAARGVGNTIYF. This chain joins TRBV7-2 and TRBJ1-3, with D tentatively TRBD1 (6 bases). The CDR3 loop spans 16 amino acids. The V gene's germline CDR1 is SGHTA and CDR2 FQGNSA. The ends were cut back, 0 bases at V and 4 bases at J, with 13 bases in the middle. The full variable domain, in which reference TRBV7-2 and TRBJ1-3 provide the parts outside the CDR3, is GAGVSQSPSNKVTEKGKDVELRCDPISGHTALYWYRQSLGQGLEFLIYFQGNSAPDKSGLPSDRFSAERTGGSVSTLTIQRTQQEDSAVYLCASSLAARGVGNTIYFGEGSWLTVV.

CDR3 sequence (DNA): TGTGCCAGCAGTGAGGGGACTGGTTTATCATCTAGCACAGATACGCAGTATTTT. It is translated as CASSEGTGLSSSTDTQYF. The rearrangement uses TRBV25-1 and TRBJ2-3; the D gene is possibly TRBD2 (6 bases). V was pared by 3 bases and J by 0 bases, with 19 bases between. There are 18 residues in the CDR3. CDR1 is MGHDK and CDR2 is SYGVNS in the germline V gene.

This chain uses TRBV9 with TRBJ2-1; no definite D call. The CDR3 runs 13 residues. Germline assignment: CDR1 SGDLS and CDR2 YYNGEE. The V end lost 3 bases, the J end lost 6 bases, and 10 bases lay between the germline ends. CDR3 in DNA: TGTGCCAGCAGCGGAGGTTCTGGCAATGAGCAGTTCTTC. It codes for CASSGGSGNEQFF.

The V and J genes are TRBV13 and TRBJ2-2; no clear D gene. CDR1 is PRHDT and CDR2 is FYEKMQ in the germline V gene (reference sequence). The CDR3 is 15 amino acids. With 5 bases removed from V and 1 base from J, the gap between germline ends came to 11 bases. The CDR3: CASSAYVENTGELFF. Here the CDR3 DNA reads TGTGCCAGCAGCGCCTACGTAGAGAACACCGGGGAGCTGTTTTTT.

In DNA, the CDR3 is TGCAGTGCTAGAAGGACAGGGGGGAACACTGAAGCTTTCTTT. It specifies CSARRTGGNTEAFF. The gene calls are TRBV20-1 and TRBJ1-1; 10 nucleotides align to TRBD1. J gave up 1 base and V 2 bases, and 1 base lay outside the gene matches. The germline CDR1 and CDR2 sequences are DFQATT and SNEGSKA (reference sequence). The CDR3 spans 14 residues.

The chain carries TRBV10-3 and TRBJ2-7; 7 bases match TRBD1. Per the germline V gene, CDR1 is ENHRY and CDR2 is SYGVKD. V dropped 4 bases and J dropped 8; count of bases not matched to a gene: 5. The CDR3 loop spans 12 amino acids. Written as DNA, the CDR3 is TGTGCCATCAGTGGGGACAGCCTCCAGCAGTACTTC. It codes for CAISGDSLQQYF.

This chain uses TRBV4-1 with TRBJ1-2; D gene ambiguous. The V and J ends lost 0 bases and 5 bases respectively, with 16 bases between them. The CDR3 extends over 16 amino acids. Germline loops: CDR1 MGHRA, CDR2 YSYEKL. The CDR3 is CASSQESGGRMYGYTF. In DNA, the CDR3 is TGCGCCAGCAGCCAAGAAAGCGGCGGGCGCATGTATGGCTACACCTTC.

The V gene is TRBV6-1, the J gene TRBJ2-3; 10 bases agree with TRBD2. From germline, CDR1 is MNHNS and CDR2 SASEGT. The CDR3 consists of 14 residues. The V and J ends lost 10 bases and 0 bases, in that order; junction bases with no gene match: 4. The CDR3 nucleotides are TGTGCCACCTGGACTAGCGGTAGCACAGATACGCAGTATTTT. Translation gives CATWTSGSTDTQYF.

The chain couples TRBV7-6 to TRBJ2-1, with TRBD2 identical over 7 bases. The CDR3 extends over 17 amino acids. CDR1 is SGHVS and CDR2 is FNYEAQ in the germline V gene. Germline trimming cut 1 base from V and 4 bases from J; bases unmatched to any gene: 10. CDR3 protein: CASSLDLAATSYNEQFF. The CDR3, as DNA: TGTGCCAGCAGCTTAGACCTAGCGGCGACGTCTTACAATGAGCAGTTCTTC.

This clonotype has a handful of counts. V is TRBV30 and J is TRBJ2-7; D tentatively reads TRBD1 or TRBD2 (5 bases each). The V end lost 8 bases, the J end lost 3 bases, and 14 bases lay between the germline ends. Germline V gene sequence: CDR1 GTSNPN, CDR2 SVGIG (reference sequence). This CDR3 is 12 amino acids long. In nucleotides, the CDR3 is TGTGCCCGAGGGGACGGCTTCTACGAGCAGTACTTC. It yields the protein CARGDGFYEQYF.

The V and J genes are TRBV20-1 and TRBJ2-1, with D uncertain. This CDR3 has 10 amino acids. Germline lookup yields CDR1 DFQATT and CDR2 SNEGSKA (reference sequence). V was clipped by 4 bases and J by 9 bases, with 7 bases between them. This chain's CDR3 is CSAISSEQFF. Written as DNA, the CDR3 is TGCAGTGCTATCAGCAGTGAGCAGTTCTTC.

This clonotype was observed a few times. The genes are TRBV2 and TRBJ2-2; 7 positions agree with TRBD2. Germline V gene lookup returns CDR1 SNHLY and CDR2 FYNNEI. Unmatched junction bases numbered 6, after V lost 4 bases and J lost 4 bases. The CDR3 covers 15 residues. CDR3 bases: TGTGCCAGCAGTGGGGAGGGTTTCATCACCGGGGAGCTGTTTTTT. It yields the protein CASSGEGFITGELFF.

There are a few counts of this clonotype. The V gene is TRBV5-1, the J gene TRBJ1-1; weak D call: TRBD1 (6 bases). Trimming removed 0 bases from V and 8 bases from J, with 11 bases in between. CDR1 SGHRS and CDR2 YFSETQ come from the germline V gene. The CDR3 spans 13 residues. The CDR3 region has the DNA TGCGCCAGCAGCTTGGACAGGGCATGGGAAGCTTTCTTT. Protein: CASSLDRAWEAFF.

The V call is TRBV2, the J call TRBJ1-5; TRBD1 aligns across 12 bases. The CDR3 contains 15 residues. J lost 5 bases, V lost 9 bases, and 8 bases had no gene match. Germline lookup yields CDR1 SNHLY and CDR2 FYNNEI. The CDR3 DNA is TGTGCCAGTGGTGGGGACAGGGGGCTGTATCAGCCCCAGCATTTT. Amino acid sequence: CASGGDRGLYQPQHF.

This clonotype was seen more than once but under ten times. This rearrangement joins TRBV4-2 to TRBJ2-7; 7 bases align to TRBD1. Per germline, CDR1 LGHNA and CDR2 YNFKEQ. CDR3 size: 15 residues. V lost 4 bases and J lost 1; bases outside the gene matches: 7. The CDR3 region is CASSPTGTASYEQYF. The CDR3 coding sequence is TGTGCCAGCAGCCCCACCGGGACAGCTTCCTACGAGCAGTACTTC.

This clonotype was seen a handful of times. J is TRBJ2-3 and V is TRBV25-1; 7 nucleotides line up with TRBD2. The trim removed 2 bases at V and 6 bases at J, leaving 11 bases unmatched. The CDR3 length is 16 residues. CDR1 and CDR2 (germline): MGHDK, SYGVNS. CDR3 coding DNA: TGTGCCAGCAGTGAAGGGAGGGATTTCCTCTTCGATACGCAGTATTTT. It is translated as CASSEGRDFLFDTQYF.

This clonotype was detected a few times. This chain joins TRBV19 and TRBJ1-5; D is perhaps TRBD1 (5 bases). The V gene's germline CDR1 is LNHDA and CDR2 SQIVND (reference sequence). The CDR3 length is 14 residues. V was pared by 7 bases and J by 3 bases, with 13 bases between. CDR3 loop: CASTQGTVNQPQHF. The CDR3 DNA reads TGTGCCAGTACCCAGGGTACCGTCAATCAGCCCCAGCATTTT.

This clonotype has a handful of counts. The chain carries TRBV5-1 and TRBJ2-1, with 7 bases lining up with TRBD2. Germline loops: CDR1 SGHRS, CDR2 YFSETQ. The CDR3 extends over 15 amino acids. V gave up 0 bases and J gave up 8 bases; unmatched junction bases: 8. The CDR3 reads CASSLGTRREHEQFF. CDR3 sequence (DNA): TGCGCCAGCAGCTTGGGGACTCGGCGGGAGCATGAGCAGTTCTTC.

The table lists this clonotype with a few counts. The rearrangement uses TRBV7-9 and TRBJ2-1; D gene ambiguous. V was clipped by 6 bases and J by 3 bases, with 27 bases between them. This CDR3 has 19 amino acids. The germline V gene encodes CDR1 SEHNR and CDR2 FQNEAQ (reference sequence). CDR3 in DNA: TGTGCCAGCAGTTCCGGAGAATCTCGATGGGGAAAGCTCTACAATGAGCAGTTCTTC. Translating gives CASSSGESRWGKLYNEQFF.

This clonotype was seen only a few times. The CDR3 loop is CASSPLGGQPQHF. DNA of the CDR3: TGTGCCAGCAGTCCACTCGGAGGTCAGCCCCAGCATTTT. This chain connects TRBV6-5 to TRBJ1-5; D is unresolved. Between the trimmed V and J ends, which lost 5 bases and 6 bases, there was a span of 11 bases. The CDR3 is made up of 13 amino acids. The germline gives CDR1 MNHEY, CDR2 SVGAGI.

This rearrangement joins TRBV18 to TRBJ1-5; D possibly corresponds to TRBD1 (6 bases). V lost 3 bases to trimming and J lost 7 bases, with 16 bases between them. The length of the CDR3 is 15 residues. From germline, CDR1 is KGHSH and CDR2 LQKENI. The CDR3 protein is CASSPQGPLDQPQHF. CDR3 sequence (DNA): TGTGCCAGCTCACCTCAGGGGCCTTTGGACCAGCCCCAGCATTTT.

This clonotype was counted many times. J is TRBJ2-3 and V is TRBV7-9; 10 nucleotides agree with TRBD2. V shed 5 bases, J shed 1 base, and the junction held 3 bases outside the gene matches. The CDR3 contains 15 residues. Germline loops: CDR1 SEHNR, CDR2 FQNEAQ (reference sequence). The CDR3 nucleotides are TGTGCCAGCAGCCATGGGACTAGCGGCACAGATACGCAGTATTTT. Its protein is CASSHGTSGTDTQYF. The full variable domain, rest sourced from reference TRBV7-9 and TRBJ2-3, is DTGVSQNPRHKITKRGQNVTFRCDPISEHNRLYWYRQTLGQGPEFLTYFQNEAQLEKSRLLSDRFSAERPKGSFSTLEIQRTEQGDSAMYLCASSHGTSGTDTQYFGPGTRLTVL.

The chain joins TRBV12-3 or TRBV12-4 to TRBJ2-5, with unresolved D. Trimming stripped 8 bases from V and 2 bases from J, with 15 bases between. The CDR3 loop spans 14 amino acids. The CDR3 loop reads CASRYSTLQETQYF. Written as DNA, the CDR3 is TGTGCCAGCCGATACTCGACTTTACAAGAGACCCAGTACTTC.

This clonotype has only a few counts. CDR3 nucleotide sequence: TGCAGTGCTAGAGAAGGTCAGGGGAATCAGCCCCAGCATTTT. Its protein product is CSAREGQGNQPQHF. The V gene is TRBV20-1, the J gene TRBJ1-5; maybe TRBD1 (6 bases). Germline CDR1 is DFQATT and CDR2 is SNEGSKA (reference sequence). This CDR3 region has 14 residues. The ends were cut back, 0 bases at V and 4 bases at J, with 10 bases in the middle.

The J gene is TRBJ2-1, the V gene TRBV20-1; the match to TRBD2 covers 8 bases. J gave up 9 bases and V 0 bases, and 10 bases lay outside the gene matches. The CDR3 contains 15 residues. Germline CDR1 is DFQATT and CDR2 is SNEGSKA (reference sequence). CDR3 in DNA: TGCAGTGCTAGAGATCTAGGCGGGGGGCTCGGTGAGCAGTTCTTC. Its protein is CSARDLGGGLGEQFF.

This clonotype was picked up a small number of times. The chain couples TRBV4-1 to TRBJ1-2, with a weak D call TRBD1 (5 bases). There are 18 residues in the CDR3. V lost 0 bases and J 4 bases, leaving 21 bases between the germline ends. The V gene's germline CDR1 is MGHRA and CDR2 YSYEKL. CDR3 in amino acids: CASSQDPGQLGFGYGYTF. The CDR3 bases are TGCGCCAGCAGCCAAGACCCAGGACAACTAGGGTTTGGCTATGGCTACACCTTC.

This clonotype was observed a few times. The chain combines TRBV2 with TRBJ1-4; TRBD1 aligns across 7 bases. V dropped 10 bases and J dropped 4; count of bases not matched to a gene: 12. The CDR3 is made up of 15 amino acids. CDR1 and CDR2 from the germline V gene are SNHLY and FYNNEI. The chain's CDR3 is CAIDRESAGNEKLFF. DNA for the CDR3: TGTGCCATCGACAGGGAATCGGCGGGTAATGAAAAACTGTTTTTT.

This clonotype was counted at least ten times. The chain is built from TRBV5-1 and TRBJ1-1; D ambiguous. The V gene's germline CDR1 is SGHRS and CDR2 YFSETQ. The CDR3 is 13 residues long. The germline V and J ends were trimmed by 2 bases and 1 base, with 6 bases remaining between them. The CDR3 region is CASSFGENTEAFF. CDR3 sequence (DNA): TGCGCCAGCAGCTTCGGTGAGAACACTGAAGCTTTCTTT.